One and the same sample provided the 21 T cell receptor beta chains below, sequenced in a study of shared clonotypes between healthy human individuals. Method: immunoSEQ multiplex PCR; TCRdb's copy keeps in-frame clones and lacks some. The sample shows approximately 2.5 million clones, approximately 94% of them seen only once. Sequencing was done on a sample of naive CD4+ T cells sorted from blood. Subset noted: CD45RA+ positively selected. Receptors were obtained from a man between 18 and 29 years old in good health.

This chain joins TRBV5-5 and TRBJ2-5; D is uncertain. Trimming removed 1 base at V and 1 base at J, with 8 bases between. The CDR3 spans 14 residues. Looked up from germline, CDR1 is SGHKS and CDR2 is YYEKEE (reference sequence). In DNA, the CDR3 is TGTGCCAGCAGCTTGCGGCCGGTCCAAGAGACCCAGTACTTC. Protein product: CASSLRPVQETQYF.

The chain employs TRBV4-1 and TRBJ2-5, with 9 bases that match TRBD2. CDR1 is MGHRA and CDR2 is YSYEKL in the germline V gene. This CDR3 spans 16 amino acids. Losses at the gene ends were 1 base for V and 2 bases for J; bases not matched to a gene: 5. CDR3 sequence: CASSQGLSGGQETQYF. CDR3 nucleotide sequence: TGCGCCAGCAGCCAAGGTTTGAGCGGGGGGCAAGAGACCCAGTACTTC.

Worth noting for this clone: In the same sample, other DNA sequences code for this CDR3. The J gene is TRBJ2-2, the V gene TRBV7-9; 9 bases are a match to TRBD1. The CDR3 consists of 15 residues. Trimming removed 3 bases from V and 3 bases from J; junction bases left unmatched: 2. CDR1 and CDR2 (germline): SEHNR, FQNEAQ (reference sequence). The CDR3 DNA is TGTGCCAGCAGCTTGGGGGACAGGGACACCGGGGAGCTGTTTTTT. Translation gives CASSLGDRDTGELFF.

The V gene is TRBV18, the J gene TRBJ2-3, with 7 bases that match TRBD1. CDR3 length: 16 amino acids. Germline V gene data show CDR1 as KGHSH and CDR2 as LQKENI. J was trimmed by 1 base and V by 6 bases; bases with no gene match: 10. For the CDR3, the DNA is TGTGCCAGCTCCAAGATGGGACAGCCTGGCACAGATACGCAGTATTTT. Residues: CASSKMGQPGTDTQYF.

A remark on this clone: Additional DNA sequences in this sample encode the identical CDR3. The genes are TRBV28 and TRBJ2-7; 9 bases align to TRBD1. Trimming took 4 bases from V and 2 from J; bases not matched to a gene: 3. The CDR3 has 14 amino acids. Germline V gives CDR1 MDHEN, CDR2 SYDVKM. CDR3 sequence (DNA): TGTGCCAGCAGTTCCGGACAGGGGACCTACGAGCAGTACTTC. Encoded protein: CASSSGQGTYEQYF.

A word on this clone: One end of the junction does not line up with germline, which may come from a read error. This chain uses TRBV7-7 with TRBJ2-3; D gene ambiguous. CDR1 and CDR2 (germline): SSHAT, FNYEAQ (reference sequence). The CDR3 contains 13 residues. The CDR3 DNA follows: TGTGCTAGCAGCTTAGGAGAGAAGGGTACGCAGTATTTT. Encoded protein: CASSLGEKGTQYF.

This clone appeared a few times. The chain couples TRBV2 to TRBJ2-7; perhaps TRBD2 as D (6 bases). The CDR3 spans 13 residues. Germline V gene lookup returns CDR1 SNHLY and CDR2 FYNNEI. V was clipped by 8 bases and J by 1 base, with 12 bases between them. The CDR3 is CASGGVRSYEQYF. The CDR3 coding sequence is TGTGCCAGCGGCGGGGTAAGGTCCTACGAGCAGTACTTC.

The rearrangement joins TRBV10-1 to TRBJ2-3; TRBD2 might be the D (7 bases). The CDR3 runs to 15 residues. V shed 6 bases and J shed 6 bases, with 19 bases lying between them. Germline CDR1 is WNHNN and CDR2 is SYGVQD (reference sequence). The CDR3 DNA reads TGCGCCAGCAGCCGAGTGGGGGGGCTTTATGATACGCAGTATTTT. As protein: CASSRVGGLYDTQYF.

J is TRBJ2-5 and V is TRBV10-1; the D gene could be TRBD1 or TRBD2 (5 bases each). V lost 5 bases and J 5 bases, leaving 12 bases between the germline ends. This CDR3 has 13 residues. Germline CDR1 is WNHNN and CDR2 is SYGVQD (reference sequence). CDR3 DNA sequence: TGCGCCAGCAGTTACGGGGCCACGGAGACCCAGTACTTC. It translates to CASSYGATETQYF.

This chain uses TRBV19 with TRBJ1-5, with D possibly being TRBD1 (6 bases). The V and J ends lost 6 bases and 1 base respectively, with 10 bases between them. This CDR3 comprises 14 residues. The germline CDR1 and CDR2 sequences are LNHDA and SQIVND (reference sequence). CDR3 DNA sequence: TGTGCCAGTAGCCCAGACAGGAGCAATCAGCCCCAGCATTTT. Translation: CASSPDRSNQPQHF.

With respect to this clone: Other DNA sequences from this sample encode an identical CDR3 as well. The rearrangement joins TRBV5-1 to TRBJ2-5; no clear D. CDR3 size: 13 residues. V lost 0 bases to trimming and J lost 5 bases, with 8 bases between them. The germline gives CDR1 SGHRS, CDR2 YFSETQ. DNA of the CDR3: TGCGCCAGCAGCTTGGATCGGCGGGAGACCCAGTACTTC. It translates to CASSLDRRETQYF.

This clone turned up a few times. This chain links TRBV5-1 with TRBJ1-1, with D unresolved. Trimming took off 6 bases at V and 2 bases at J, with 8 bases between the two ends. Germline V gene sequence: CDR1 SGHRS, CDR2 YFSETQ. The length of the CDR3 is 12 residues. CDR3 sequence (DNA): TGCGCCAGCACAGGAAGTAACACTGAAGCTTTCTTT. Its translation is CASTGSNTEAFF.

The chain couples TRBV30 to TRBJ1-5, with D hard to call. The V end lost 0 bases, the J end lost 9 bases, and 18 bases lay between the germline ends. The CDR3 sequence is 15 residues long. Germline-derived CDR1 and CDR2 are GTSNPN and SVGIG (reference sequence). The CDR3 sequence: CAWSVGGLPSRPQHF. For the CDR3, the DNA is TGTGCCTGGAGTGTGGGAGGCCTTCCAAGTCGGCCCCAGCATTTT.

The gene calls are TRBV6-1 and TRBJ2-3; TRBD1 matches at 10 bases. Per germline, CDR1 MNHNS and CDR2 SASEGT. This CDR3 comprises 20 residues. V trimming: 2 bases; J trimming: 1 base; junction bases outside the gene matches: 15. The CDR3 protein is CASSERLWDRGIPGTDTQYF. In DNA form, the CDR3 reads TGTGCCAGCAGTGAAAGGCTGTGGGACAGGGGCATCCCAGGCACAGATACGCAGTATTTT.

This sequence joins TRBV4-3 and TRBJ2-7, with a weak D call TRBD1 (6 bases). This CDR3 region has 15 residues. CDR1 and CDR2 (germline): LGHNA, YSLEER. Trimming took 3 bases from V and 2 from J, leaving 14 bases between them. CDR3 loop: CASSQGWTAAYEQYF. The CDR3 DNA reads as TGCGCCAGCAGCCAGGGTTGGACAGCCGCCTACGAGCAGTACTTC.

V is TRBV11-2 and J is TRBJ2-5, with TRBD2 as a possible D gene (6 bases). V shed 5 bases and J shed 5 bases, with 12 bases lying between them. Germline V gene data show CDR1 as SGHAT and CDR2 as FQNNGV. The CDR3 is 13 amino acids. The CDR3 sequence is CASSPGDRETQYF. The CDR3 region has the DNA TGTGCCAGCAGCCCGGGAGATCGGGAGACCCAGTACTTC.

Only a few counts were recorded for this clone. The chain couples TRBV7-9 to TRBJ2-7, with 10 bases identical to TRBD1. Germline assignment: CDR1 SEHNR and CDR2 FQNEAQ (reference sequence). The ends lost 11 bases at V and 9 bases at J; junction bases unmatched: 13. The CDR3 length is 13 residues. CDR3 sequence: CAVGQGERGLQYF. The CDR3 DNA follows: TGTGCCGTTGGACAGGGGGAGCGAGGATTGCAGTACTTC.

The rearrangement joins TRBV19 to TRBJ1-5; no reliable D call. V shed 6 bases and J shed 3 bases, with 15 bases lying between them. The CDR3 contains 15 residues. Germline CDR1 reads LNHDA; CDR2 reads SQIVND (reference sequence). The CDR3 loop is CASRPGLGNNQPQHF. The CDR3, as DNA: TGTGCCAGTAGACCGGGCCTCGGAAACAATCAGCCCCAGCATTTT.

The chain combines TRBV6-5 with TRBJ1-1; no reliable D call. Deletions cut 5 bases from V and 1 base from J, with 8 bases between. Germline lookup yields CDR1 MNHEY and CDR2 SVGAGI. The CDR3 is 13 amino acids. Here the CDR3 reads CASSLFGNTEAFF. The CDR3 DNA reads as TGTGCCAGCAGTCTCTTCGGGAACACTGAAGCTTTCTTT.

This chain connects TRBV6-6 to TRBJ2-6; D ambiguous. The germline V and J ends were trimmed by 6 bases and 7 bases, with 10 bases remaining between them. The germline CDR1 and CDR2 sequences are MNHNY and SVGAGI (reference sequence). This CDR3 is built from 13 residues. In DNA, the CDR3 is TGTGCCAGCAGGGTCGCGGCCGCCAACGTCCTGACTTTC. It codes for CASRVAAANVLTF.

For this clone: The same CDR3 is also encoded by other DNA sequences in this sample. V and J are TRBV30 and TRBJ2-5; 8 bases line up with TRBD2. Near its end, the DNA agrees better with TRBJ2-7, so the J call may be wrong. The CDR3 totals 13 residues. Germline values: CDR1 GTSNPN, CDR2 SVGIG (reference sequence). The CDR3 DNA sequence: TGTGCCTGGAACGGCGGGGGGTCCTACGAGCAGTACTTC. Protein product: CAWNGGGSYEQYF.